These 12 T cell receptor beta chains were all obtained from the same sample, sequenced in a study of cytomegalovirus exposure and HLA in healthy donors. Vbeta (60) and Jbeta (13) primers were used in the PCR. The method was immunoSEQ multiplex PCR; TCRdb's version includes in-frame clones alone and lacks a portion of them. Of around 140,000 clones in the sample, about two thirds were seen once. Specimen: PBMCs. These receptors were taken from a woman aged 40 to 49 in good health and CMV-seronegative.

The J gene is TRBJ1-2, the V gene TRBV5-1; 8 bases fit TRBD1. Per the germline V gene, CDR1 is SGHRS and CDR2 is YFSETQ. V shed 4 bases, J shed 4 bases, and the junction held 12 bases outside the gene matches. The CDR3 runs to 16 residues. CDR3 loop: CASSPPGTGESYGYTF. The CDR3 DNA is TGCGCCAGCAGCCCTCCCGGGACAGGTGAATCCTATGGCTACACCTTC. The complete variable domain, with remaining parts taken from reference TRBV5-1 and TRBJ1-2, reads KAGVTQTPRYLIKTRGQQVTLSCSPISGHRSVSWYQQTPGQGLQFLFEYFSETQRNKGNFPGRFSGRQFSNSRSEMNVSTLELGDSALYLCASSPPGTGESYGYTFGSGTRLTVV.

The chain employs TRBV5-5 and TRBJ1-1, with D hard to call. The CDR3 is 16 amino acids. Per the germline V gene, CDR1 is SGHKS and CDR2 is YYEKEE (reference sequence). The V and J ends lost 1 base and 1 base respectively, with 14 bases between them. The CDR3 DNA follows: TGTGCCAGCAGCTTGCCGCGCGGTGGTGGGAACACTGAAGCTTTCTTT. As protein: CASSLPRGGGNTEAFF.

This sequence joins TRBV18 and TRBJ1-4; TRBD1 agrees at 12 bases. This CDR3 is 22 amino acids long. Germline values: CDR1 KGHSH, CDR2 LQKENI. V lost 3 bases, J lost 3 bases, and 20 bases stayed unmatched. The CDR3 nucleotides read TGTGCCAGCTCACCGAGAGCTCCGGGACAGGGGGCTGAACGAGGAGCTAATGAAAAACTGTTTTTT. Residues: CASSPRAPGQGAERGANEKLFF.

The chain has TRBV6-5 and TRBJ1-5; 7 bases fit TRBD1. The V gene end was trimmed by 6 bases and the J gene end by 4 bases; junction bases not matched to a gene: 3. In germline, CDR1 is MNHEY, CDR2 SVGAGI. CDR3 length: 13 residues. The CDR3 region is CASSDRENQPQHF. The CDR3 region has the DNA TGTGCCAGCAGCGACAGGGAGAATCAGCCCCAGCATTTT.

The J gene is TRBJ2-1, the V gene TRBV10-3, with 10 bases that match TRBD2. Germline V gives CDR1 ENHRY, CDR2 SYGVKD. This CDR3 region has 14 residues. V dropped 8 bases and J dropped 5; count of bases not matched to a gene: 6. As DNA, the CDR3 is TGTGCCATCTCCCTAGCGGGGGCAGACAATGAGCAGTTCTTC. This gives the protein CAISLAGADNEQFF.

This clone was counted between two and nine times. The gene calls are TRBV7-2 and TRBJ2-5; 15 nucleotides align to TRBD2. Trimming at V came to 4 bases and at J to 5 bases, leaving 2 bases not matched to a gene. CDR3 size: 15 residues. Germline CDR1 is SGHTA and CDR2 is FQGNSA. This chain's CDR3 is CASSSGTSGGETQYF. The DNA for the CDR3 is TGTGCCAGCAGCTCCGGGACTAGCGGGGGGGAGACCCAGTACTTC.

This clone was picked up one time. The chain has TRBV5-1 and TRBJ1-2; a possible D gene is TRBD1 (5 bases). This CDR3 has 13 residues. In germline, CDR1 is SGHRS, CDR2 YFSETQ. V lost 2 bases, J lost 4 bases, and 9 bases lay in between. The CDR3 reads CASSFGGSYGYTF. Written as DNA, the CDR3 is TGCGCCAGCAGCTTCGGGGGAAGCTATGGCTACACCTTC.

This chain links TRBV7-3 with TRBJ1-1; 8 nucleotides match TRBD1. This CDR3 comprises 14 residues. Trimming removed 2 bases from V and 4 bases from J; junction bases left unmatched: 3. Germline V lookup: CDR1 SGHTA, CDR2 FQGTGA. CDR3 sequence: CASSLQGASTEAFF. DNA for the CDR3: TGTGCCAGCAGCTTACAGGGGGCGAGCACTGAAGCTTTCTTT.

The rearrangement joins TRBV10-3 to TRBJ2-7; TRBD1 aligns across 7 bases. In germline, CDR1 is ENHRY, CDR2 SYGVKD. The CDR3 sequence is 14 residues long. Trimming took 5 bases from V and 5 from J; bases not matched to a gene: 9. The CDR3: CAISFDREVDEQYF. CDR3 nucleotides: TGTGCCATCAGTTTCGACAGGGAAGTCGACGAGCAGTACTTC.

The rearrangement uses TRBV18 and TRBJ2-3; 13 nucleotides align to TRBD2. V gave up 6 bases and J gave up 4 bases; unmatched junction bases: 1. There are 14 residues in the CDR3. In germline, CDR1 is KGHSH, CDR2 LQKENI. The CDR3 nucleotides are TGTGCCAGCTCTGGACTAGCGGGGGCAGATACGCAGTATTTT. Translated, it gives CASSGLAGADTQYF.

This chain joins TRBV9 and TRBJ1-2; D is ambiguous. Trimming removed 7 bases at V and 7 bases at J, with 14 bases between. Germline CDR1 SGDLS, CDR2 YYNGEE. The CDR3 is 12 residues long. CDR3: CASRLNPGGYTF. The CDR3 coding sequence is TGTGCCAGCCGTCTAAACCCAGGTGGCTACACCTTC.

This clone was recorded a few times. The chain is built from TRBV6-6 and TRBJ1-5; no clear D. CDR1 is MNHNY and CDR2 is SVGAGI in the germline V gene (reference sequence). The CDR3 is 15 residues long. The V gene lost 4 bases and the J gene lost 3 bases, with 13 bases spanning the gap. CDR3 residues: CASSSPAGFNQPQHF. The CDR3 DNA reads as TGTGCCAGCAGTTCCCCCGCGGGCTTCAATCAGCCCCAGCATTTT.